These 27 T cell receptor beta chains were sequenced from one sample in a study of T-cell reconstitution after alpha-beta-depleted transplantation in children. Unique molecular identifiers were incorporated during preparation of the TCRbeta library. Each CDR3 protein gets one entry after TCRdb re-called the PCR reads with MiXCR. The sample has about 280,000 distinct CDR3 sequences, around a tenth seen once; the top ten hold around 20%. This specimen was peripheral blood, taken 180 days after TCRalphabeta/CD19-depleted stem cell transplant. The receptor source for this set is a male patient aged 2-9 years who had a stem cell transplant for chronic granulomatous disease, so the T cells may come from the graft donor.

This clonotype was detected ten times or more. The chain uses TRBV5-1 and TRBJ2-3, with TRBD2 matching over 9 bases. This CDR3 region has 18 residues. Germline V lookup: CDR1 SGHRS, CDR2 YFSETQ. J gave up 1 base and V 3 bases, and 12 bases lay outside the gene matches. Written as DNA, the CDR3 is TGCGCCAGCAGCTCCGGGACTAGCACTTCAACCGGCACAGATACGCAGTATTTT. This codes for CASSSGTSTSTGTDTQYF.

This clonotype came up many times. The CDR3 DNA follows: TGCAGCGTTCCCACCACGGGGGGATGGGCTTTCTTT. As protein: CSVPTTGGWAFF. V gene TRBV29-1 combines with J gene TRBJ1-1, with D possibly TRBD1 on 5 matching bases. CDR3 length: 12 amino acids. Per the germline V gene, CDR1 is SQVTM and CDR2 is ANQGSEA. Trimming shortened V by 5 bases and J by 11 bases, and 18 bases separated the two germline ends. The full variable domain, with the rest looked up from reference TRBV29-1 and TRBJ1-1, is SAVISQKPSRDICQRGTSLTIQCQVDSQVTMMFWYRQQPGQSLTLIATANQGSEATYESGFVIDKFPISRPNLTFSTLTVSNMSPEDSSIYLCSVPTTGGWAFFGQGTRLTVV.

At least ten counts were recorded for this clonotype. V is TRBV7-8 and J is TRBJ2-2; 11 bases map to TRBD2. The V segment lost 5 bases and the J segment 7 bases; nucleotides outside the gene matches: 12. The CDR3 is 17 residues long. Germline loops: CDR1 SGHVS, CDR2 FQNEAQ. Here the CDR3 DNA reads TGTGCCAGCAGCCCCCGGTTTAGCGGGGGGGAGGTCGGGGAGCTGTTTTTT. Encoded protein: CASSPRFSGGEVGELFF.

This clonotype was found a few times. J is TRBJ2-7 and V is TRBV20-1, with TRBD2 matching over 7 bases. Trimming took 1 base from V and 6 from J; bases not matched to a gene: 6. CDR3 length: 13 residues. Germline V lookup: CDR1 DFQATT, CDR2 SNEGSKA (reference sequence). In nucleotides, the CDR3 is TGCAGTGCTAGAGGTGTCTCTAGCGGCGAGCAGTACTTC. Protein product: CSARGVSSGEQYF.

On this clonotype itself: One base away lies a much larger clone, so this may be a sequencing read error. The CDR3 ends on some other residue instead of the conserved phenylalanine or tryptophan, so this is likely a read error. The genes are TRBV4-2 and TRBJ2-6; TRBD2 aligns across 15 bases. The CDR3 covers 22 residues. Losses at the gene ends were 5 bases for V and 0 bases for J; bases not matched to a gene: 14. The germline V gene encodes CDR1 LGHNA and CDR2 YNFKEQ. This CDR3 reads CASSARTSGGGQPPSGANVLTL. CDR3 coding DNA: TGTGCCAGCAGCGCAAGGACTAGCGGGGGGGGCCAGCCCCCCTCTGGGGCCAACGTCCTGACTTTG.

This clonotype appeared many times. This chain joins TRBV12-3 or TRBV12-4 and TRBJ2-5; TRBD2 might be the D (6 bases). This CDR3 spans 15 amino acids. The V and J ends lost 1 base and 1 base respectively, with 10 bases between them. In DNA form, the CDR3 reads TGTGCCAGCAGTTTAGGGCGGGGAGCCCAAGAGACCCAGTACTTC. It yields the protein CASSLGRGAQETQYF.

This clonotype was detected many times. The chain has TRBV5-1 and TRBJ2-7, with 9 bases aligning to TRBD2. Germline CDR1 is SGHRS and CDR2 is YFSETQ. The CDR3 covers 16 residues. With V trimmed by 0 bases and J by 1 base, 5 bases remained unmatched. As DNA, the CDR3 is TGCGCCAGCAGCTTGGTTCGCGGGAGGGCATCCTACGAGCAGTACTTC. This translates into CASSLVRGRASYEQYF. The complete variable domain, with remaining parts taken from reference TRBV5-1 and TRBJ2-7, reads KAGVTQTPRYLIKTRGQQVTLSCSPISGHRSVSWYQQTPGQGLQFLFEYFSETQRNKGNFPGRFSGRQFSNSRSEMNVSTLELGDSALYLCASSLVRGRASYEQYFGPGTRLTVT.

This clonotype was picked up many times. The chain links TRBV5-1 to TRBJ2-7, with D possibly TRBD1 on 6 matching bases. V lost 5 bases to trimming and J lost 3 bases, with 18 bases between them. This CDR3 contains 15 residues. Germline V gene data show CDR1 as SGHRS and CDR2 as YFSETQ. As DNA, the CDR3 is TGCGCCAGCAGTTACATTACAGGGAAAGGCTACGAGCAGTACTTC. This translates into CASSYITGKGYEQYF.

At least ten counts were recorded for this clonotype. The chain combines TRBV7-2 with TRBJ2-7; the D gene is possibly TRBD1 (5 bases). Looked up from germline, CDR1 is SGHTA and CDR2 is FQGNSA. The CDR3 covers 14 residues. V lost 0 bases, J lost 5 bases, and 11 bases lay in between. CDR3 DNA sequence: TGTGCCAGCAGCTTAGCTTCGACAGTTAACGAGCAGTACTTC. Translation: CASSLASTVNEQYF.

Notes on this clonotype: A clone one base away is much larger, so this may be a read error. CDR3: CASSSTAGTGYSNQPQHF. As DNA, the CDR3 is TGTGCCAGCAGCTCAACCGCCGGGACGGGGTATAGCAATCAGCCCCAGCATTTT. The chain couples TRBV11-1 to TRBJ1-5; maybe TRBD1 (5 bases). Between the trimmed V and J ends, which lost 4 bases and 0 bases, there was a span of 19 bases. The CDR3 sequence is 18 residues long. Germline assignment: CDR1 SGHAT and CDR2 FQDESV (reference sequence).

This clonotype was seen at least ten times. V is TRBV12-3 or TRBV12-4 and J is TRBJ2-1; D might be TRBD2 (5 bases). The CDR3 sequence is 16 residues long. V was trimmed by 6 bases and J by 4 bases, leaving 19 bases between them. DNA of the CDR3: TGTGCCAGCAGGTCGACCAGGAGGCCCGGATACAATGAGCAGTTCTTC. Its protein is CASRSTRRPGYNEQFF.

At least ten counts were recorded for this clonotype. The chain uses TRBV20-1 and TRBJ2-3, with 13 bases that match TRBD2. CDR3 length equals 19 residues. Germline lookup yields CDR1 DFQATT and CDR2 SNEGSKA (reference sequence). Losses at the gene ends were 4 bases for V and 1 base for J; bases not matched to a gene: 14. The DNA of the CDR3 is TGCAGTGCTATTTATACGGGACTAGCGGGATGGCGTGGCACAGATACGCAGTATTTT. The encoded protein is CSAIYTGLAGWRGTDTQYF.

This clonotype has a count of ten or more. The chain combines TRBV12-3 or TRBV12-4 with TRBJ2-7; D might be TRBD1 (5 bases). The CDR3 consists of 14 residues. The germline V and J ends were trimmed by 3 bases and 3 bases, with 12 bases remaining between them. The CDR3 DNA is TGTGCCAGCAGTTTTGCTAGGGGCAACTACGAGCAGTACTTC. Translated, it gives CASSFARGNYEQYF.

About this clonotype itself: A much more abundant neighbour one base away suggests this may be a read error. The chain has TRBV12-3 or TRBV12-4 and TRBJ1-1; the D is unclear. The CDR3 length is 11 residues. CDR3 residues: CASSPDTETFF. CDR3 nucleotides: TGTGCCAGCAGCCCCGACACTGAAACTTTCTTT.

At least ten counts were recorded for this clonotype. V usage is TRBV6-1 and J usage is TRBJ2-7; D assignment may be TRBD1 or TRBD2 (5 bases each). CDR3 length: 15 residues. V was clipped by 7 bases and J by 2 bases, with 18 bases between them. Germline CDR1 is MNHNS and CDR2 is SASEGT. For the CDR3, the DNA is TGTGCCAGCATCGACGGGGCAGGGCTTACCTACGAGCAGTACTTC. Translation: CASIDGAGLTYEQYF.

This clonotype showed up many times. CDR3 protein: CATSRETEQFF. The CDR3 DNA reads TGTGCCACCAGCAGAGAAACTGAGCAGTTCTTC. This rearrangement joins TRBV15 to TRBJ2-1; D is uncertain. V was pared by 0 bases and J by 9 bases, with 3 bases between. Germline CDR1 is LNHNV and CDR2 is YYDKDF (reference sequence). This CDR3 is 11 amino acids long.

This clonotype was found a few times. The chain recombines TRBV3-1 with TRBJ1-1, with D tentatively TRBD1 (5 bases). V was cut by 3 bases and J by 4 bases, with 12 bases left in between. The CDR3 has 14 amino acids. Looked up from germline, CDR1 is LGHDT and CDR2 is YNNKEL (reference sequence). The CDR3 DNA sequence: TGTGCCAGCAGCCAGATGGGGGGTAGCACTGAAGCTTTCTTT. This translates into CASSQMGGSTEAFF.

As regards this clonotype: Being one base from a much bigger clone, this may be a read error. The chain uses TRBV10-1 and TRBJ1-1; perhaps TRBD1 as D (5 bases). V lost 4 bases to trimming and J lost 4 bases, with 13 bases between them. CDR1 and CDR2 (germline): WNHNN, SYGVQD (reference sequence). The CDR3 sequence is 14 residues long. The DNA for the CDR3 is TGCGCCAGCAGTGGCGGCTCAGGGATCACTGAAGCTTTCTTT. Translation: CASSGGSGITEAFF.

The table lists this clonotype with many counts. The chain uses TRBV7-2 and TRBJ1-5, with D hard to call. V was pared by 5 bases and J by 4 bases, with 6 bases between. This CDR3 has 12 amino acids. Germline V gives CDR1 SGHTA, CDR2 FQGNSA. The CDR3 spells CASSDPNQPQHF. CDR3 sequence (DNA): TGTGCCAGCAGCGACCCGAATCAGCCCCAGCATTTT.

This clonotype occurred many times. The CDR3 loop reads CSVDGGSGIQYF. As DNA, the CDR3 is TGCAGCGTTGACGGGGGGAGCGGCATTCAGTACTTC. The rearrangement links TRBV29-1 to TRBJ2-4, with 7 bases that match TRBD2. The CDR3 contains 12 residues. Trimming cost V 3 bases and J 9 bases; bases outside gene matches: 5. The germline CDR1 and CDR2 sequences are SQVTM and ANQGSEA.

This clonotype was observed at least ten times. The V gene is TRBV29-1, the J gene TRBJ2-1, with 9 bases identical to TRBD2. Germline trimming cut 7 bases from V and 12 bases from J; bases unmatched to any gene: 22. Germline V gene data show CDR1 as SQVTM and CDR2 as ANQGSEA. The CDR3 contains 16 residues. The chain's CDR3 is CSGKNRLAENVGGQFF. The CDR3 region has the DNA TGCAGCGGGAAAAACCGACTAGCGGAAAATGTGGGTGGGCAGTTCTTC.

This clonotype was seen many times. This chain connects TRBV20-1 to TRBJ2-3, with TRBD2 matching over 7 bases. The germline V gene has CDR1 DFQATT and CDR2 SNEGSKA (reference sequence). The CDR3 contains 14 residues. The trim removed 0 bases at V and 1 base at J, leaving 1 base unmatched. The CDR3 loop is CSARDGLGTDTQYF. In DNA, the CDR3 is TGCAGTGCTAGAGACGGACTAGGCACAGATACGCAGTATTTT.

In its sample, this clonotype was seen a few times. J is TRBJ2-1 and V is TRBV14; TRBD2 matches 7 bases. The CDR3 contains 15 residues. J lost 5 bases, V lost 3 bases, and 7 bases had no gene match. The germline CDR1 and CDR2 sequences are SGHDN and FVKESK. The CDR3 DNA sequence: TGTGCCAGCAGCCAGTTGGCTAGCGGAGACAATGAGCAGTTCTTC. Translated: CASSQLASGDNEQFF.

Many counts were recorded for this clonotype. The gene calls are TRBV11-2 and TRBJ2-6; TRBD1 agrees at 11 bases. CDR1 is SGHAT, CDR2 FQNNGV, per germline. J lost 4 bases, V lost 0 bases, and 5 bases had no gene match. The CDR3 contains 18 residues. The chain's CDR3 is CASSLEGTGGPGANVLTF. The CDR3, as DNA: TGTGCCAGCAGCTTAGAAGGGACAGGGGGTCCGGGGGCCAACGTCCTGACTTTC.

This clonotype was seen many times. The V and J genes are TRBV5-6 and TRBJ2-1; TRBD2 agrees at 11 bases. The V gene end was trimmed by 4 bases and the J gene end by 5 bases; junction bases not matched to a gene: 8. Germline V CDR1 and CDR2: SGHDT, YYEEEE. The CDR3 is 16 residues long. For the CDR3, the DNA is TGTGCCAGCAGCCAACCCGGACTAGCGGGCAACAATGAGCAGTTCTTC. This encodes CASSQPGLAGNNEQFF.

This clonotype was recorded many times. This rearrangement joins TRBV3-1 to TRBJ2-7; 7 nucleotides line up with TRBD1. The CDR3 is 14 amino acids. Germline CDR1 is LGHDT and CDR2 is YNNKEL (reference sequence). The V gene end was trimmed by 2 bases and the J gene end by 3 bases; junction bases not matched to a gene: 4. The CDR3 DNA follows: TGTGCCAGCAGCCAAAGGGGGCAAAACTACGAGCAGTACTTC. Translation gives CASSQRGQNYEQYF.

The table lists this clonotype with many counts. This chain joins TRBV6-1 and TRBJ2-7, with 10 bases lining up with TRBD1. CDR1 and CDR2 (germline): MNHNS, SASEGT. The trim removed 6 bases at V and 5 bases at J, leaving 10 bases unmatched. The CDR3 extends over 15 amino acids. The CDR3 DNA follows: TGTGCCAGCAGAATAACCGGGACAGGGGTGAACGAGCAGTACTTC. Its protein is CASRITGTGVNEQYF.